The 9 T cell receptor beta chains in this list originate from one sample, sequenced in a study of blood T cell repertoires in COVID-19. The assay was immunoSEQ multiplex PCR, and TCRdb's table has in-frame clones only and misses some. The sample records about 270,000 clones, more than 80% being singletons. Sequenced material: PBMCs or T cells enriched from blood (not recorded which). The origin of the receptors is a woman younger than 45 with acute COVID-19.

The V call is TRBV7-9, the J call TRBJ2-3; tentative D call: TRBD2 (6 bases). Germline-derived CDR1 and CDR2 are SEHNR and FQNEAQ (reference sequence). V gave up 4 bases and J gave up 0 bases, with 8 bases separating them. The CDR3 extends over 14 amino acids. In DNA form, the CDR3 reads TGTGCCAGCAGCTCAAGCGGGAGCACAGATACGCAGTATTTT. Translating gives CASSSSGSTDTQYF.

This chain joins TRBV18 and TRBJ2-7; TRBD1 agrees at 10 bases. CDR3 length: 15 amino acids. Losses at the gene ends were 5 bases for V and 7 bases for J; bases not matched to a gene: 11. Germline V gene lookup returns CDR1 KGHSH and CDR2 LQKENI. The CDR3 DNA follows: TGTGCCAGCTCAGTTCCGGGACAGGGGACGCAAGAGCAGTACTTC. This encodes CASSVPGQGTQEQYF.

The chain carries TRBV5-1 and TRBJ1-5; 11 bases match TRBD1. The CDR3 has 14 residues. With 3 bases clipped from V and 5 bases from J, the junction kept 1 base outside the gene matches. Germline V CDR1 and CDR2: SGHRS, YFSETQ. The CDR3 region has the DNA TGCGCCAGCAGCTGGACAGGGGGCGATCAGCCCCAGCATTTT. Translating it yields CASSWTGGDQPQHF. Full variable domain (missing parts from reference TRBV5-1 and TRBJ1-5): KAGVTQTPRYLIKTRGQQVTLSCSPISGHRSVSWYQQTPGQGLQFLFEYFSETQRNKGNFPGRFSGRQFSNSRSEMNVSTLELGDSALYLCASSWTGGDQPQHFGDGTRLSIL.

The chain employs TRBV18 and TRBJ1-1; TRBD1 agrees at 8 bases. V lost 5 bases to trimming and J lost 1 base; unmatched junction nucleotides: 6. This CDR3 has 15 residues. CDR1 KGHSH and CDR2 LQKENI come from the germline V gene. CDR3: CASSSNDRGNTEAFF. In DNA form, the CDR3 reads TGTGCCAGCTCATCAAATGACAGGGGGAACACTGAAGCTTTCTTT.

V usage is TRBV19 and J usage is TRBJ2-2; 8 nucleotides align to TRBD1. J gave up 4 bases and V 7 bases, and 8 bases lay outside the gene matches. The CDR3 extends over 15 amino acids. From germline, CDR1 is LNHDA and CDR2 SQIVND (reference sequence). The CDR3 bases are TGTGCCAGTACGCGCAGGGGGCTAGGCACCGGGGAGCTGTTTTTT. Its translation: CASTRRGLGTGELFF. Filled out from reference TRBV19 and TRBJ2-2, the complete variable domain reads DGGITQSPKYLFRKEGQNVTLSCEQNLNHDAMYWYRQDPGQGLRLIYYSQIVNDFQKGDIAEGYSVSREKKESFPLTVTSAQKNPTAFYLCASTRRGLGTGELFFGEGSRLTVL.

This rearrangement joins TRBV5-4 to TRBJ2-2; D remains unclear. Germline V gene lookup returns CDR1 SGHNT and CDR2 YYREEE (reference sequence). CDR3 length equals 14 residues. The ends were cut back, 2 bases at V and 5 bases at J, with 10 bases in the middle. The CDR3 sequence is CASSFDIATGELFF. For the CDR3, the DNA is TGTGCCAGCAGCTTTGATATTGCGACCGGGGAGCTGTTTTTT.

The rearrangement links TRBV19 to TRBJ2-1; TRBD2 matches at 7 bases. This CDR3 has 13 residues. The V and J ends lost 6 bases and 1 base, in that order; junction bases with no gene match: 0. Germline V gene data show CDR1 as LNHDA and CDR2 as SQIVND (reference sequence). The chain's CDR3 is CASSGRSYNEQFF. CDR3 nucleotides: TGTGCCAGTAGCGGGAGGTCCTACAATGAGCAGTTCTTC.

The DNA for the CDR3 is TGTGCCAGTAGTTTACTAGCGGGAGGAAAAAACATTCAGTACTTC. It is translated as CASSLLAGGKNIQYF. The rearrangement links TRBV19 to TRBJ2-4, with TRBD2 matching over 12 bases. The CDR3 sequence is 15 residues long. With V trimmed by 5 bases and J by 4 bases, 3 bases remained unmatched. CDR1 is LNHDA and CDR2 is SQIVND in the germline V gene (reference sequence).

The V call is TRBV28, the J call TRBJ1-4; tentative D call: TRBD1 (6 bases). Trimming pared 3 bases from V and 7 bases from J, leaving 15 bases between. CDR1 and CDR2 from the germline V gene are MDHEN and SYDVKM. The CDR3 runs to 15 residues. CDR3 nucleotides: TGTGCCAGCAGTTTGGAGGACAGCCTCATTGAAAAACTGTTTTTT. It yields the protein CASSLEDSLIEKLFF.